This T cell receptor (beta chain) was sequenced during a study of blood T cell repertoires in COVID-19. On the study more broadly: COVID-19 samples, acute and convalescent, were from the United States, Italy and Spain. T cells, B-cell-depleted T cells, or PBMCs provided the cDNA or gDNA that served as material.

Germline-derived CDR1 and CDR2 are MGHRA and YSYEKL. V was pared by 2 bases and J by 7 bases, with 16 bases of the junction left unmatched. The CDR3 runs to 20 residues. In the source study's methods: Amplification from reference gene primers served as the basis for estimated nucleated cell counts. Produced via immunoSEQ multiplex PCR; TCRdb's table is partial and in-frame only. D and trimming were read from the DNA, whereas the V and J calls and clone size are those reported in that table. The sample carries 200,000 to 250,000 clones, around 88% recorded once. This TCR came from a young man with active or convalescent COVID-19. The sequenced sample consisted of peripheral blood. This chain links TRBV4-1 with TRBJ2-1; 14 nucleotides align to TRBD2. The CDR3, as DNA: TGCGCCAGCAGCCAACCCCGAGCAGGGGGGACTAGCGGGAGAAGAAATGAGCAGTTCTTC. Amino acids: CASSQPRAGGTSGRRNEQFF.